This passage covers 11 T cell receptor beta chains from one sample sequenced in a study of early T cells in non-severe SARS-CoV-2 infection (dated by TCRdb to the early 2020s). Library generation was performed with 5' RACE. The sequencing machine was a NextSeq 500. Clones were called with MiXCR by TCRdb after fastp trimmed the public reads at Q25, and only in-frame beta chains were retained. Every CDR3 protein is listed once, alongside the most common genes and DNA of its rows. The sample has about 50,000 distinct CDR3 sequences on record, approximately 13% of them singletons. The ten largest clones add up to roughly 10% of the sample. Sequencing used whole blood. These receptors were taken from an adult who was a healthcare worker with PCR-confirmed SARS-CoV-2 infection or an uninfected control (not recorded which).

This clonotype was picked up many times. The chain carries TRBV5-4 and TRBJ2-7, with D possibly matching TRBD2 (6 bases). This CDR3 is 15 amino acids long. The V and J ends lost 0 bases and 3 bases respectively, with 13 bases between them. CDR1 and CDR2 (germline): SGHNT, YYREEE (reference sequence). The CDR3 DNA sequence: TGTGCCAGCAGCTTGGGGCCGGGGGAGAACTACGAGCAGTACTTC. It codes for CASSLGPGENYEQYF. The full variable domain, completed using reference TRBV5-4 and TRBJ2-7, is ETGVTQSPTHLIKTRGQQVTLRCSSQSGHNTVSWYQQALGQGPQFIFQYYREEENGRGNFPPRFSGLQFPNYSSELNVNALELDDSALYLCASSLGPGENYEQYFGPGTRLTVT.

A few counts support this clonotype. V usage is TRBV29-1 and J usage is TRBJ2-7; possibly TRBD1 for D (6 bases). CDR1 SQVTM and CDR2 ANQGSEA come from the germline V gene. The CDR3 length is 12 residues. V gave up 1 base and J gave up 6 bases, with 10 bases separating them. The DNA for the CDR3 is TGCAGCGTTGAAGGCAGGGGTGGCGAGCAGTACTTC. Amino acid sequence: CSVEGRGGEQYF.

This clonotype was counted at least ten times. This sequence joins TRBV12-3 or TRBV12-4 and TRBJ1-1, with D unclear. Trimming removed 2 bases at V and 2 bases at J, with 12 bases between. The CDR3 totals 15 residues. CDR3 region: CASSLREGSNTEAFF. The CDR3 DNA follows: TGTGCCAGCAGTTTAAGAGAGGGAAGTAACACTGAAGCTTTCTTT.

This clonotype was found many times. The V call is TRBV28, the J call TRBJ2-7; D not resolved. The length of the CDR3 is 14 residues. V shed 2 bases and J shed 4 bases, with 12 bases lying between them. Germline loops: CDR1 MDHEN, CDR2 SYDVKM. The CDR3 is CASSLPVGTYEQYF. The CDR3, as DNA: TGTGCCAGCAGTTTACCCGTGGGTACGTACGAGCAGTACTTC.

J is TRBJ2-1 and V is TRBV5-1, with 13 bases aligning to TRBD2. V shed 4 bases and J 4 bases; nucleotides not matched to a gene: 5. Germline V gene data show CDR1 as SGHRS and CDR2 as YFSETQ. The CDR3 totals 16 residues. The CDR3 DNA follows: TGCGCCAGCAGCATCGGGACTAGCGGGGAGTACAATGAGCAGTTCTTC. Its translation: CASSIGTSGEYNEQFF.

In this sample, this clonotype turned up a few times. This chain uses TRBV30 with TRBJ2-2; the D gene is possibly TRBD2 (7 bases). CDR3 size: 14 residues. With 3 bases removed from V and 5 bases from J, the gap between germline ends came to 13 bases. Germline loops: CDR1 GTSNPN, CDR2 SVGIG (reference sequence). This CDR3 reads CAWSGGLLTGELFF. CDR3 nucleotides: TGTGCCTGGAGCGGGGGGCTGTTGACCGGGGAGCTGTTTTTT.

This clonotype was found many times. Here the CDR3 DNA reads TGTGCCAGCAGCTTCTACAGGGTGCCTAGCACAGATACGCAGTATTTT. As protein: CASSFYRVPSTDTQYF. This chain connects TRBV7-7 to TRBJ2-3, with a possible D match to TRBD1 (6 bases). This CDR3 contains 16 residues. V was shortened by 3 bases and J by 0 bases, with 13 bases between the two germline ends. Germline CDR1 reads SSHAT; CDR2 reads FNYEAQ (reference sequence).

This clonotype appeared a few times. The chain carries TRBV7-9 and TRBJ2-3; no firm D call. Germline-derived CDR1 and CDR2 are SEHNR and FQNEAQ (reference sequence). This CDR3 region has 12 residues. V lost 5 bases, J lost 3 bases, and 6 bases lay in between. The CDR3 is CASSPMTDTQYF. CDR3 nucleotide sequence: TGTGCCAGCAGCCCAATGACAGATACGCAGTATTTT. The variable domain in full, with the rest retrieved from reference TRBV7-9 and TRBJ2-3, is DTGVSQNPRHKITKRGQNVTFRCDPISEHNRLYWYRQTLGQGPEFLTYFQNEAQLEKSRLLSDRFSAERPKGSFSTLEIQRTEQGDSAMYLCASSPMTDTQYFGPGTRLTVL.

This chain joins TRBV6-6 and TRBJ1-2; D is unclear. V dropped 7 bases and J dropped 4 bases, with 10 bases sitting between them. CDR1 is MNHNY, CDR2 SVGAGI, per germline (reference sequence). This CDR3 spans 12 amino acids. CDR3 sequence reads: CASKGGIYGYTF. The CDR3, as DNA: TGTGCCAGCAAGGGAGGGATCTATGGCTACACCTTC.

The V and J genes are TRBV6-1 and TRBJ2-4; D remains ambiguous. The CDR3 totals 16 residues. V lost 2 bases and J 0 bases, leaving 11 bases between the germline ends. CDR1 is MNHNS, CDR2 SASEGT, per germline. This CDR3 is CASSERPNLAKNIQYF. In DNA form, the CDR3 reads TGTGCCAGCAGTGAACGCCCTAATCTAGCCAAAAACATTCAGTACTTC.

This clonotype was recorded at least ten times. The genes are TRBV20-1 and TRBJ1-1; tentatively, D is TRBD1 (6 bases). V was pared by 3 bases and J by 5 bases, with 16 bases between. CDR3 length equals 14 residues. Germline lookup yields CDR1 DFQATT and CDR2 SNEGSKA (reference sequence). In DNA form, the CDR3 reads TGCAGTGCTAGGGGAGGGGACACTGGGACTGAAGCTTTCTTT. Its translation is CSARGGDTGTEAFF.